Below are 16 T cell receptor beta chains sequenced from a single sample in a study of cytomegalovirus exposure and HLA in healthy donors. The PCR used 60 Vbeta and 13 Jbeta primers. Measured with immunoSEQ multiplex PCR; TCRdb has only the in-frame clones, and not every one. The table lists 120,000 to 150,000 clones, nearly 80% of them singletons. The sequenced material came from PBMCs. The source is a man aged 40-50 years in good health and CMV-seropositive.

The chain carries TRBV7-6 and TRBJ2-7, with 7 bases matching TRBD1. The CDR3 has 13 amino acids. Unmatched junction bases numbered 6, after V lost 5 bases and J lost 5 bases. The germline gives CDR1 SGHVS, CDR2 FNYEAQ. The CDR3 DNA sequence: TGTGCCAGCAGCCTAAAAGGGGGCAACGAGCAGTACTTC. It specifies CASSLKGGNEQYF.

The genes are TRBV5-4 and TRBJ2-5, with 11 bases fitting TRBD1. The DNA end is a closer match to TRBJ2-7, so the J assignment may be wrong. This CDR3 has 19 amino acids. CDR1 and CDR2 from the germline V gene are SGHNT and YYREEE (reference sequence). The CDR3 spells CASSSGTGGRRLNPYEQYF. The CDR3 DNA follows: TGTGCCAGCAGCTCCGGGACAGGGGGGCGAAGGCTTAACCCCTACGAGCAGTACTTC.

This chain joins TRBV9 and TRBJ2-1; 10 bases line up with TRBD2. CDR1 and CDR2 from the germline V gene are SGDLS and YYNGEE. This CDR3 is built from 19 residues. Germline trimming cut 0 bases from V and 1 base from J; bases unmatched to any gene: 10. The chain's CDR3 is CASSVEGAGGPRSYNEQFF. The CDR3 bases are TGTGCCAGCAGCGTAGAAGGAGCGGGAGGGCCCCGATCCTACAATGAGCAGTTCTTC.

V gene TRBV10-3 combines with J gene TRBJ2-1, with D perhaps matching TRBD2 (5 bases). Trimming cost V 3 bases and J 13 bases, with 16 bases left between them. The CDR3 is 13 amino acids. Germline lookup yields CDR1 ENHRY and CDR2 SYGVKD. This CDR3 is CAISDSFSAQQFF. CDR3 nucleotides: TGTGCCATCAGTGATTCCTTTAGCGCGCAACAGTTCTTC.

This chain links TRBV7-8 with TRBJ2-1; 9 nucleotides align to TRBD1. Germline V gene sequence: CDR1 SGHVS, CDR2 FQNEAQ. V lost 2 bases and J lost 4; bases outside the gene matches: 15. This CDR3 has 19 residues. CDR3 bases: TGTGCCAGCAGCTTATATAACGGGGAGGGGACAGGGCAATACAATGAGCAGTTCTTC. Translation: CASSLYNGEGTGQYNEQFF.

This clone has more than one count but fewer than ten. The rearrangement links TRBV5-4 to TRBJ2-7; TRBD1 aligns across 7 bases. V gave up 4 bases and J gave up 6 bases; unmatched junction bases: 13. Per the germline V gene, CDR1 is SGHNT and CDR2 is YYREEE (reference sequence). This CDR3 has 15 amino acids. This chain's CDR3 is CASSPLQGEVGEQYF. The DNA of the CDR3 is TGTGCCAGCAGCCCCCTCCAGGGGGAAGTAGGCGAGCAGTACTTC.

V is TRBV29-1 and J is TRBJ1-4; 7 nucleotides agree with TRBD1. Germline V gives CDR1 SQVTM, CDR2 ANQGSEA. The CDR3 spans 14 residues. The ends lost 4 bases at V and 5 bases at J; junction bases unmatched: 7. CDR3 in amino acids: CSVAVTGMNEKLFF. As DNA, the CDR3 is TGCAGCGTTGCAGTGACAGGGATGAATGAAAAACTGTTTTTT. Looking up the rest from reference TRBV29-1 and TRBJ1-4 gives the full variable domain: SAVISQKPSRDICQRGTSLTIQCQVDSQVTMMFWYRQQPGQSLTLIATANQGSEATYESGFVIDKFPISRPNLTFSTLTVSNMSPEDSSIYLCSVAVTGMNEKLFFGSGTQLSVL.

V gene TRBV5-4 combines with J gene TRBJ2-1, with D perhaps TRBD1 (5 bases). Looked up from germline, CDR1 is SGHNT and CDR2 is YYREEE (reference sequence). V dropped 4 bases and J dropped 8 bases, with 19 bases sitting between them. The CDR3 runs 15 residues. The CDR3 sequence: CASSAQGGADDEQFF. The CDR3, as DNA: TGTGCCAGCAGCGCGCAGGGTGGAGCTGACGATGAGCAGTTCTTC.

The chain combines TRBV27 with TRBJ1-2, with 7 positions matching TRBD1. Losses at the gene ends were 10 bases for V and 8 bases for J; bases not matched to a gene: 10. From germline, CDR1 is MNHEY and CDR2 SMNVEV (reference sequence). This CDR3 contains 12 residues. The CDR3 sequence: CATTHRGEGYTF. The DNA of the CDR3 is TGTGCCACCACACACAGGGGTGAAGGCTACACCTTC.

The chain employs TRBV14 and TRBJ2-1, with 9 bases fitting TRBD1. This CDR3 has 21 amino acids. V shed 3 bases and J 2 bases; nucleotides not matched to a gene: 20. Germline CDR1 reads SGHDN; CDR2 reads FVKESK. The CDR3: CASSQAIKTGGWYGPYNEQFF. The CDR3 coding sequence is TGTGCCAGCAGCCAGGCGATTAAGACAGGGGGGTGGTACGGGCCCTACAATGAGCAGTTCTTC.

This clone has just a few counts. The DNA for the CDR3 is TGTGCCAGCAGCCAAGATTGGGGGGAGACTTACTATGGCTACACCTTC. The encoded protein is CASSQDWGETYYGYTF. This sequence joins TRBV4-2 and TRBJ1-2; D might be TRBD1 (5 bases). The germline V gene has CDR1 LGHNA and CDR2 YNFKEQ. The V end lost 0 bases, the J end lost 3 bases, and 14 bases lay between the germline ends. CDR3 length: 16 amino acids.

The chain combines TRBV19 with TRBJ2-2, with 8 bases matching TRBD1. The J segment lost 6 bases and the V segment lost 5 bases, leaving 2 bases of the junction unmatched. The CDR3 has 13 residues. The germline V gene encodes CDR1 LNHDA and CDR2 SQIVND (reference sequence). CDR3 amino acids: CASSVDRAGELFF. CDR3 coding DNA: TGTGCCAGTAGTGTGGACAGGGCCGGGGAGCTGTTTTTT.

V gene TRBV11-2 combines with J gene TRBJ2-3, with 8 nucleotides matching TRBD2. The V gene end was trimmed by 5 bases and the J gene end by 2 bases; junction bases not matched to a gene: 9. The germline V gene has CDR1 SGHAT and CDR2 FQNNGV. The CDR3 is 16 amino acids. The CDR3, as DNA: TGTGCCAGCAGCCACGAGGCGGGGGGCCCCACAGATACGCAGTATTTT. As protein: CASSHEAGGPTDTQYF.

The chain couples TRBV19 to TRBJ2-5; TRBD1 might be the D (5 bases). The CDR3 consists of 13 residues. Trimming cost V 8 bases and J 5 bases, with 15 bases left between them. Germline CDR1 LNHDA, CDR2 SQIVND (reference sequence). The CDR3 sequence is CASRNRSKETQYF. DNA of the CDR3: TGTGCCAGTCGAAACAGGAGCAAGGAGACCCAGTACTTC.

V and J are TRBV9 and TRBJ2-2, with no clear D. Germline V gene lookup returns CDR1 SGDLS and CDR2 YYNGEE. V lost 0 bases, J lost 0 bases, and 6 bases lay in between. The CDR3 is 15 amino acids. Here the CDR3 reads CASSVEGANTGELFF. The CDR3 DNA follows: TGTGCCAGCAGCGTAGAAGGAGCGAACACCGGGGAGCTGTTTTTT.

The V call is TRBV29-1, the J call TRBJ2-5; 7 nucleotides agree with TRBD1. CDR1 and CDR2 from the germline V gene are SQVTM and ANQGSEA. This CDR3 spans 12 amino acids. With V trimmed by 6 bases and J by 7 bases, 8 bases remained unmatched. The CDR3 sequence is CSVGGGSGTQYF. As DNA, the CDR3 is TGCAGCGTAGGGGGCGGTAGTGGGACCCAGTACTTC.